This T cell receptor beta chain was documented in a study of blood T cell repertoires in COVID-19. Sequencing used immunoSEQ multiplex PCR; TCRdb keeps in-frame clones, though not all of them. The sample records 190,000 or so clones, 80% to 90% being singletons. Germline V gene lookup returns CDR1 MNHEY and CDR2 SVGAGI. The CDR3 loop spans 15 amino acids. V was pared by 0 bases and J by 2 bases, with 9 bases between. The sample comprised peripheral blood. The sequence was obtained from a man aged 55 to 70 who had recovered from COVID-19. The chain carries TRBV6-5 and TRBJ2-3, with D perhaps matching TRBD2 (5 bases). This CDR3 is CASSYSRESTDTQYF. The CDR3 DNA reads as TGTGCCAGCAGTTACTCTCGGGAATCCACAGATACGCAGTATTTT.